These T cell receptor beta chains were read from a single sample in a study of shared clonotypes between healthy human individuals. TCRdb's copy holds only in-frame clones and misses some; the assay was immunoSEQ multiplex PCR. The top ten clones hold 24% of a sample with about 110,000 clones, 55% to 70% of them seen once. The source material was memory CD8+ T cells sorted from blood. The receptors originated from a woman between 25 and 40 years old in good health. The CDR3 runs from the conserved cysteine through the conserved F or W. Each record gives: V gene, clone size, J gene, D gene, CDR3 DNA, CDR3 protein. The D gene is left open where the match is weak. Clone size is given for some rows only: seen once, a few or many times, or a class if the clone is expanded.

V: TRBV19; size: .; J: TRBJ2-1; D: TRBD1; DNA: TGTGCCAGTACCCCACGGGACAGGGGGAGTGATGAGCAGTTCTTC; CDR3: CASTPRDRGSDEQFF
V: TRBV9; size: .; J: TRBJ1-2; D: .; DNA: TGTGCCAGCAGCGTAGCTGAGGGCTATGGCTACACCTTC; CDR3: CASSVAEGYGYTF
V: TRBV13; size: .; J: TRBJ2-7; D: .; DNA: TGTGCCAGCAGCTTAGGCCTACGAACCTACGAGCAGTACTTC; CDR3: CASSLGLRTYEQYF
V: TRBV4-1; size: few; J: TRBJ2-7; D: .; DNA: TGCGCCAGCAGCCAAGGGGCAGGAGACGAGCAGTACTTC; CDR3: CASSQGAGDEQYF
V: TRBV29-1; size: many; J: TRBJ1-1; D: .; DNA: TGCAGCGTTGAAGATCTCGAGGGCGGGGGTAACACTGAAGCTTTCTTT; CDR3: CSVEDLEGGGNTEAFF
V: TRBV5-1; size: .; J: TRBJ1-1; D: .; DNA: TGCGCCAGCAGCTTGGCAGGTGGCAGTCAGAACACTGAAGCTTTCTTT; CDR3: CASSLAGGSQNTEAFF
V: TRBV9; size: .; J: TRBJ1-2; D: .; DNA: TGTGCCAGCAGCCCCCGTTTCGCTAACTATGGCTACACCTTC; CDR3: CASSPRFANYGYTF
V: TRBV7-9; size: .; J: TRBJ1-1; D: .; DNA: TGTGCCAGCATCCTACACGCGAACACTGAAGCTTTCTTT; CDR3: CASILHANTEAFF
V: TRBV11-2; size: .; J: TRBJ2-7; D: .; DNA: TGTGCCAGCAGCTTTACAGGGACCCACGAGCAGTACTTC; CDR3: CASSFTGTHEQYF
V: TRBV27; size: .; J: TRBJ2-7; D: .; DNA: TGTGCCAGTATTGGGCAGGGGATTGGCGAGCAGTACTTC; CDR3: CASIGQGIGEQYF
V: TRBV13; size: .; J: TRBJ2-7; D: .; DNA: TGTGCCAGCAGCTTAGGCGAACCGACGGGCTACGAGCAGTACTTC; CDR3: CASSLGEPTGYEQYF
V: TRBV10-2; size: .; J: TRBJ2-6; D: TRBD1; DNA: TGCGCCAGCAGTTATACCGGGACAGGGTTCTCTGGGGCCAACGTCCTGACTTTC; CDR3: CASSYTGTGFSGANVLTF
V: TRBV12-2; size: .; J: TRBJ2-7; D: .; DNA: TGTGCAAGTCGCCCCCTTAATGGGGATCCCTACGAGCAGTACTTC; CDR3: CASRPLNGDPYEQYF
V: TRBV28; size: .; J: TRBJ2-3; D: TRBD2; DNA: TGTGCCAGCAGTCCCCGGACTAGCGGGACTAGCACAGATACGCAGTATTTT; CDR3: CASSPRTSGTSTDTQYF
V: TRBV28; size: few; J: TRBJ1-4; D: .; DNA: TGTGCCAGCAGTTCCGGACAGCCTGGGAATGAAAAACTGTTTTTT; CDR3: CASSSGQPGNEKLFF
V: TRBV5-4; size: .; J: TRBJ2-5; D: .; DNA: TGTGCCAGCAGCTCTGAATCCCAAGAGACCCAGTACTTC; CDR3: CASSSESQETQYF
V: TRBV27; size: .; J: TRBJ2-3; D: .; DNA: TGTGCCAGCAGTACCATAGCGGGCACAGATACGCAGTATTTT; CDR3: CASSTIAGTDTQYF
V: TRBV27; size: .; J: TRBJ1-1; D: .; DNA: TGTGCCAGCAGTTTATCGTTGAGTTCTGAAGCTTTCTTT; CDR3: CASSLSLSSEAFF
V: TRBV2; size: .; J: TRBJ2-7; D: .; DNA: TGTGCCAGCAGTGAAATGAAGGTTGCCTACGAGCAGTACTTC; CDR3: CASSEMKVAYEQYF
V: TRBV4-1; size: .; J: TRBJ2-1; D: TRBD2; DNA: TGCGCCAGCAGCCCCCTGGGCGGACTAGCAGAATACAATGAGCAGTTCTTC; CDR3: CASSPLGGLAEYNEQFF
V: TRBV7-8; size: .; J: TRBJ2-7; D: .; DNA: TGTGCCAGCAGCTTAGCGTCCAGCTACGAGCAGTACTTC; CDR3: CASSLASSYEQYF
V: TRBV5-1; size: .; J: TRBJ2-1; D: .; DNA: TGCGCCAGCAGCGCACAGGGATTTTCCTACAATGAGCAGTTCTTC; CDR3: CASSAQGFSYNEQFF